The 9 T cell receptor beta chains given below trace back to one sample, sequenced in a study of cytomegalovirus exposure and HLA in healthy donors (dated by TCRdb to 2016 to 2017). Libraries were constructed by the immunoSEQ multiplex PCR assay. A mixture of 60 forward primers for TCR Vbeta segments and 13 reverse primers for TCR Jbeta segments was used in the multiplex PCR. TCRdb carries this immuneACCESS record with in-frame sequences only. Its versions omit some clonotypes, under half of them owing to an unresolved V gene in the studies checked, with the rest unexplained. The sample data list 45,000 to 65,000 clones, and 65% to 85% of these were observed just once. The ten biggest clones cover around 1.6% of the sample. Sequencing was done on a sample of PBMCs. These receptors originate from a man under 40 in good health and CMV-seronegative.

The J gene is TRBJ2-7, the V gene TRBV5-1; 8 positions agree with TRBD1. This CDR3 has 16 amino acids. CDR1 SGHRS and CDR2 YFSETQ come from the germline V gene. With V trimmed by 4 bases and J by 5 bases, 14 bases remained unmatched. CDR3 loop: CASSPFGQGAVNEQYF. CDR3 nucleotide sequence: TGCGCCAGCAGCCCGTTTGGGCAGGGGGCGGTGAACGAGCAGTACTTC.

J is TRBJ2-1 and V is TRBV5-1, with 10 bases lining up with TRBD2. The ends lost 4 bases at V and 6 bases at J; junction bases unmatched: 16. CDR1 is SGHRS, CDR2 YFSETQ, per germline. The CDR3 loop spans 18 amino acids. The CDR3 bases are TGCGCCAGCAGCCCCCGCAAGGTAGCGGGAGGTTTGAGCAATGAGCAGTTCTTC. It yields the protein CASSPRKVAGGLSNEQFF.

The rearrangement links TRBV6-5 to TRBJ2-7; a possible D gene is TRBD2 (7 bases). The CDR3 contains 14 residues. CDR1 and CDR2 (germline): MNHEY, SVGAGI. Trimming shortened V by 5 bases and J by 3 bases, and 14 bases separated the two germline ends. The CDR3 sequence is CASSPGGGLYEQYF. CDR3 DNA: TGTGCCAGCAGTCCCGGCGGGGGCCTCTACGAGCAGTACTTC.

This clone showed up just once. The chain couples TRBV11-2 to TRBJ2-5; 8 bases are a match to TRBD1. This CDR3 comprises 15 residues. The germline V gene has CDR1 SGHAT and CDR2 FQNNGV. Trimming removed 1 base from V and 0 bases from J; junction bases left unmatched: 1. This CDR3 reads CASSLGDRYQETQYF. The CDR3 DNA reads TGTGCCAGCAGCTTAGGGGACAGGTACCAAGAGACCCAGTACTTC.

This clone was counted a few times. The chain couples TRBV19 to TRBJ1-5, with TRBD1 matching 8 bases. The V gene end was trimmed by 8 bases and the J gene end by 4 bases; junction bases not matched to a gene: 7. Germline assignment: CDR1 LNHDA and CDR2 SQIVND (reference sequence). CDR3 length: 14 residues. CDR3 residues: CASFRGQGNQPQHF. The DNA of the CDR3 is TGTGCCAGTTTTAGAGGACAGGGAAATCAGCCCCAGCATTTT.

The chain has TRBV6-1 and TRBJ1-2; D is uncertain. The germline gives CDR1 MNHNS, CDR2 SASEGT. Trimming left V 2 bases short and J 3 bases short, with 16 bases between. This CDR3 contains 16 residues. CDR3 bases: TGTGCCAGCAGTGAACCGGGAGCACTAACGGACTATGGCTACACCTTC. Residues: CASSEPGALTDYGYTF.

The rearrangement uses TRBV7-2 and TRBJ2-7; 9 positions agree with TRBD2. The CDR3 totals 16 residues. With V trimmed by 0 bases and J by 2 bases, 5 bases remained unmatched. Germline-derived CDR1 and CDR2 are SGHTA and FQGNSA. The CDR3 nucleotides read TGTGCCAGCAGCTTAGCTAGCGGGGGCCTTACCTACGAGCAGTACTTC. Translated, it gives CASSLASGGLTYEQYF.

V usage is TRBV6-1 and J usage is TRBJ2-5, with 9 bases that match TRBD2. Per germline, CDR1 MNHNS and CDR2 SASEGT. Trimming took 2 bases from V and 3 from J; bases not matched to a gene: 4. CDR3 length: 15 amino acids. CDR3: CASSEPGLAEETQYF. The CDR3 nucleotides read TGTGCCAGCAGTGAACCGGGACTAGCTGAAGAGACCCAGTACTTC.

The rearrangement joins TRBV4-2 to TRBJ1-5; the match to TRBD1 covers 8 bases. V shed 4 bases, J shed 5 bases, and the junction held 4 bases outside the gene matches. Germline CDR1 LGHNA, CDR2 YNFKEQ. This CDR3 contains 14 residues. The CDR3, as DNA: TGTGCCAGCAGCCCTGACAGGGGTTATCAGCCCCAGCATTTT. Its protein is CASSPDRGYQPQHF.